This T cell receptor (beta chain) derives from a study of T cells in Graves' hyperthyroidism and ophthalmopathy. Across the study: Blood was drawn when the patient was first diagnosed and still untreated.

There were TCR beta CDR3 regions amplified from RNA transcripts. In the first-round RT-PCR of the TCR CDR3, the HTBI primer set was used. TCRdb reprocessed the multiplex PCR reads with MiXCR, giving one entry per CDR3 protein. The sample consists of around 610,000 distinct CDR3 sequences, approximately 15% of them appearing once. Disease lasting under 3 months, a NOSPECS grade of at least 4, and a Clinical Activity Score of at least 3 were features of the ophthalmopathy patients. Exclusion of a patient resulted from uncontrolled infection, other autoimmune disease, pregnancy or lactation. This clonotype was found many times. Its antigen is still unknown. Study-level points and caveats: Ophthalmopathy was identified by the model a median approximately six months ahead of onset.

V trimming: 1 base; J trimming: 5 bases; junction bases outside the gene matches: 11. Germline assignment: CDR1 DFQATT and CDR2 SNEGSKA (reference sequence). The CDR3 extends over 16 amino acids. The V gene is TRBV20-1, the J gene TRBJ2-7; TRBD2 agrees at 10 bases. Specimen: blood. The receptor was isolated from a woman aged 40-49 years with Graves' ophthalmopathy. CDR3 nucleotide sequence: TGCAGTGCTAGAGTCCCCCTACTAGCGGGACGCGACGAGCAGTACTTC. This translates into CSARVPLLAGRDEQYF.